One and the same sample provided the 9 T cell receptor beta chains below, sequenced in a study of circulating CD8 cells and anti-PD-1 response in melanoma. Sorting of live CD3+CD8+TCRalphabeta+ cells by PD-1 and/or TIGIT gave four subsets. Using approximately 16 ng of total RNA, TCR libraries were made with the QIAseq Immune Repertoire TCR panel. One entry per CDR3 protein results from TCRdb running MiXCR on the reads. The repertoire includes over 350 distinct CDR3 sequences, about 9.4% of them detected once, and about 53% sits in the top ten. The material sequenced was CD8+ T cells from PBMCs, taken at baseline or after one month of anti-PD-1 therapy (not recorded which). The source of these receptors is a human donor with melanoma.

This clonotype was observed a few times. The chain is built from TRBV20-1 and TRBJ2-1; a possible D gene is TRBD2 (6 bases). Deletions cut 6 bases from V and 15 bases from J, with 18 bases between. The germline gives CDR1 DFQATT, CDR2 SNEGSKA (reference sequence). The CDR3 consists of 11 residues. The CDR3 loop is CSARDFSVPFF. The DNA of the CDR3 is TGCAGTGCCCGGGACTTCTCAGTACCGTTCTTC.

This clonotype is large (0.1 to 1%). The rearrangement links TRBV19 to TRBJ2-1, with D maybe TRBD2 (5 bases). V was cut by 3 bases and J by 3 bases, with 9 bases left in between. The CDR3 has 14 amino acids. Germline-derived CDR1 and CDR2 are LNHDA and SQIVND (reference sequence). Here the CDR3 DNA reads TGTGCCAGTAGTATCCGTAGCGACTACAATGAGCAGTTCTTC. Translated: CASSIRSDYNEQFF. The full variable domain, its missing parts supplied by reference TRBV19 and TRBJ2-1, is DGGITQSPKYLFRKEGQNVTLSCEQNLNHDAMYWYRQDPGQGLRLIYYSQIVNDFQKGDIAEGYSVSREKKESFPLTVTSAQKNPTAFYLCASSIRSDYNEQFFGPGTRLTVL.

In this sample, this clonotype is large (0.1 to 1%). The chain has TRBV4-1 and TRBJ2-7, with TRBD2 matching over 7 bases. CDR1 and CDR2 from the germline V gene are MGHRA and YSYEKL. V lost 3 bases to trimming and J lost 1 base; unmatched junction nucleotides: 6. CDR3 length equals 15 residues. The CDR3 sequence is CASSHLTGGSYEQYF. Written as DNA, the CDR3 is TGCGCCAGCAGCCATTTGACGGGAGGATCCTACGAGCAGTACTTC.

By share, this clonotype counts as medium-sized (0.01 to 0.1%). The chain is built from TRBV20-1 and TRBJ2-7, with D possibly matching TRBD2 (5 bases). Trimming pared 3 bases from V and 4 bases from J, leaving 13 bases between. This CDR3 has 13 residues. Germline V gene data show CDR1 as DFQATT and CDR2 as SNEGSKA (reference sequence). For the CDR3, the DNA is TGCAGTGCTAGGGCCCGGGATAGGTACGAGCAGTACTTC. The encoded protein is CSARARDRYEQYF.

This clonotype was observed a few times. This chain uses TRBV9 with TRBJ2-3; D is undetermined. The CDR3 length is 13 residues. Deletions cut 0 bases from V and 4 bases from J, with 6 bases between. Germline lookup yields CDR1 SGDLS and CDR2 YYNGEE. The CDR3 nucleotides read TGTGCCAGCAGCGTAGTGAGTGCAGATACGCAGTATTTT. This encodes CASSVVSADTQYF.

The chain recombines TRBV25-1 with TRBJ2-5; the match to TRBD1 covers 7 bases. Unmatched junction bases numbered 6, after V lost 6 bases and J lost 5 bases. Germline loops: CDR1 MGHDK, CDR2 SYGVNS. This CDR3 comprises 13 residues. The CDR3 loop reads CASRRQGDETQYF. CDR3 DNA sequence: TGTGCCAGCAGAAGACAGGGTGACGAGACCCAGTACTTC.

Here the CDR3 reads CASSLARSYNEQFF. CDR3 nucleotides: TGTGCCAGCAGCTTAGCGCGGTCCTACAATGAGCAGTTCTTC. The chain recombines TRBV7-8 with TRBJ2-1; D unresolved. The ends were cut back, 0 bases at V and 1 base at J, with 4 bases in the middle. This CDR3 is built from 14 residues. Germline V gene sequence: CDR1 SGHVS, CDR2 FQNEAQ.

Relative to its sample, this clonotype is medium-sized. The chain has TRBV28 and TRBJ2-7; TRBD1 might be the D (5 bases). Germline-derived CDR1 and CDR2 are MDHEN and SYDVKM. CDR3 length: 13 residues. V lost 4 bases and J lost 3, with 10 bases in between. The CDR3: CASSSDIFYEQYF. In nucleotides, the CDR3 is TGTGCCAGCAGTTCGGACATCTTCTACGAGCAGTACTTC.

This clonotype was detected only a few times. The chain joins TRBV19 to TRBJ1-1; no clear D gene. CDR3 size: 13 residues. Per germline, CDR1 LNHDA and CDR2 SQIVND (reference sequence). With 3 bases removed from V and 1 base from J, the gap between germline ends came to 6 bases. DNA of the CDR3: TGTGCCAGTAGTATCGGCCCGAACACTGAAGCTTTCTTT. Its translation is CASSIGPNTEAFF.